Below, one T cell receptor beta chain is given with its context. What it binds is not known. The sample originates from a study of regulatory and conventional T cells in RAG deficiency. Findings and limits, study-wide: Sorted Omenn CD25-high CD127-low cells may not be bona fide Tregs.

Libraries were prepared by immunoSEQ multiplex PCR; TCRdb keeps only in-frame clonotypes and omits some of them. Of tens of thousands of clones detected, around 95% appear once; the ten largest clones hold 1% to 1.5%. V lost 0 bases and J 2 bases, leaving 9 bases between the germline ends. The germline V gene has CDR1 SGHRS and CDR2 YFSETQ. There are 15 residues in the CDR3. Genomic DNA came from blood conventional CD4+ T cells gated CD25-low CD127-high. The data also belong to a second study, concerning regulatory T cells. From that report: The PCR used 52 TRBV and 13 TRBJ primers.

Sequencing input: CD25- CD4+ T cells sorted from blood. The TCR was taken from a human donor in good health. The chain uses TRBV5-1 and TRBJ1-3; TRBD1 is a possible D gene (5 bases). In DNA, the CDR3 is TGCGCCAGCAGCTTGGGGCAGGGAACTGGAAACACCATATATTTT. Encoded protein: CASSLGQGTGNTIYF. The whole variable domain, remainder taken from reference TRBV5-1 and TRBJ1-3, is KAGVTQTPRYLIKTRGQQVTLSCSPISGHRSVSWYQQTPGQGLQFLFEYFSETQRNKGNFPGRFSGRQFSNSRSEMNVSTLELGDSALYLCASSLGQGTGNTIYFGEGSWLTVV.